Each of the 4 T cell receptor beta chains below was sequenced from the same sample in a study of CD8 T cells in ankylosing spondylitis. TCRdb re-analysed the 5' RACE reads in MiXCR, keeping a single row per CDR3 protein. The sample records 270,000 or so distinct CDR3 sequences, approximately 20% being singletons. Sequencing was done on a sample of blood, either unsorted or a sorted T cell fraction (not recorded which). Source of these receptors: a male donor with ankylosing spondylitis or in good health (not recorded which).

This clonotype was found a few times. The chain is built from TRBV19 and TRBJ1-2, with 9 positions matching TRBD1. The CDR3 has 15 amino acids. J was trimmed by 6 bases and V by 5 bases; bases with no gene match: 10. Germline-derived CDR1 and CDR2 are LNHDA and SQIVND (reference sequence). The CDR3 is CASSLSPTGGNGYTF. CDR3 in DNA: TGTGCCAGTAGTCTCTCCCCGACAGGGGGAAATGGCTACACCTTC.

This clonotype was recorded a few times. The rearrangement links TRBV29-1 to TRBJ2-7; D perhaps matches TRBD2 (5 bases). CDR3 length equals 12 residues. V shed 6 bases and J shed 3 bases, with 12 bases lying between them. Germline CDR1 and CDR2: SQVTM and ANQGSEA. The CDR3 DNA reads as TGCAGCGTGGAGGCTTCTGGCTACGAGCAGTACTTC. Protein: CSVEASGYEQYF.

Comment on this clonotype: Mismatch with germline at one junction end may stem from a read error. The chain has TRBV2 and TRBJ2-3; D call uncertain. CDR1 and CDR2 (germline): SNHLY, FYNNEI. The CDR3 loop spans 15 amino acids. CDR3 in amino acids: CASRIMRRSTDTQYF. CDR3 DNA: TGTGCCAGCAGAATTATGCGACGGAGCACAGATACGCAGTACTTT.

V is TRBV2 and J is TRBJ2-2; D not certain. CDR3 length: 14 residues. Germline loops: CDR1 SNHLY, CDR2 FYNNEI. V lost 4 bases and J 0 bases, leaving 6 bases between the germline ends. Written as DNA, the CDR3 is TGTGCCAGCAGTGGCATAACGAACACCGGGGAGCTGTTTTTT. Amino acid sequence: CASSGITNTGELFF.